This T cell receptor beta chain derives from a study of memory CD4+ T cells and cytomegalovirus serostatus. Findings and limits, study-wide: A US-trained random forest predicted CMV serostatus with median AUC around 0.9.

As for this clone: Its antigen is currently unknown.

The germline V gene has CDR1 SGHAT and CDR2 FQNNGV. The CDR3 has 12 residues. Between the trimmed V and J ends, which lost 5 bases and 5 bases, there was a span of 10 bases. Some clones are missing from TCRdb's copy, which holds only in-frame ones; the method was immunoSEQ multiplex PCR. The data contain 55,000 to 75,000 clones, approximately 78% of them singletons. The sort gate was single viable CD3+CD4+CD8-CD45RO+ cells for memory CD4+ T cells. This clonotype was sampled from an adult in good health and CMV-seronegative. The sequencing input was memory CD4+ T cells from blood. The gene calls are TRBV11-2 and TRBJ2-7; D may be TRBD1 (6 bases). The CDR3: CASSQQGHEQYF. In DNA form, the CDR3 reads TGTGCCAGCAGCCAACAGGGCCACGAGCAGTACTTC.